These 24 T cell receptor beta chains were sequenced from one sample in a study of cytomegalovirus exposure and HLA in healthy donors. The PCR was carried out with 60 Vbeta primers and 13 Jbeta primers. Repertoires were generated with immunoSEQ multiplex PCR, while TCRdb's copy carries only in-frame clones and drops some. The data show about 160,000 clones, roughly 75% seen once. The source material was PBMCs. The receptors were sampled from a female donor in good health and CMV-seronegative.

The rearrangement uses TRBV5-1 and TRBJ2-3; tentatively, D is TRBD1 (6 bases). The CDR3 totals 16 residues. Germline V lookup: CDR1 SGHRS, CDR2 YFSETQ. Trimming took 2 bases from V and 1 from J, leaving 14 bases between them. The CDR3: CASSLTGFPRTDTQYF. The CDR3 DNA reads as TGCGCCAGCAGCTTAACAGGGTTCCCACGCACAGATACGCAGTATTTT.

V gene TRBV5-5 combines with J gene TRBJ2-7, with D possibly matching TRBD1 (5 bases). The CDR3 runs to 12 residues. The V end was cut by 3 bases, the J end by 4 bases, with 8 bases between. Germline CDR1 and CDR2: SGHKS and YYEKEE (reference sequence). DNA for the CDR3: TGTGCCAGCAGCTCCCAGGGTTACGAGCAGTACTTC. It yields the protein CASSSQGYEQYF.

The chain uses TRBV15 and TRBJ2-5; possibly TRBD1 for D (6 bases). Germline CDR1 is LNHNV and CDR2 is YYDKDF (reference sequence). V was pared by 0 bases and J by 6 bases, with 14 bases between. CDR3 size: 15 residues. CDR3 loop: CATSRDYRERQTQYF. The CDR3 DNA sequence: TGTGCCACCAGCAGAGACTACAGGGAGAGACAGACCCAGTACTTC. Full variable domain (outside the CDR3, taken from reference TRBV15 and TRBJ2-5): DAMVIQNPRYQVTQFGKPVTLSCSQTLNHNVMYWYQQKSSQAPKLLFHYYDKDFNNEADTPDNFQSRRPNTSFCFLDIRSPGLGDTAMYLCATSRDYRERQTQYFGPGTRLLVL.

The chain is built from TRBV9 and TRBJ2-5, with 8 bases aligning to TRBD1. The CDR3 contains 13 residues. CDR1 and CDR2 (germline): SGDLS, YYNGEE. V gave up 4 bases and J gave up 2 bases; unmatched junction bases: 1. DNA of the CDR3: TGTGCCAGCAGCAGACAGGGGCAAGAGACCCAGTACTTC. Translated: CASSRQGQETQYF. Full variable domain (rest looked up from reference TRBV9 and TRBJ2-5): DSGVTQTPKHLITATGQRVTLRCSPRSGDLSVYWYQQSLDQGLQFLIQYYNGEERAKGNILERFSAQQFPDLHSELNLSSLELGDSALYFCASSRQGQETQYFGPGTRLLVL.

This sequence joins TRBV6-5 and TRBJ2-1; D is ambiguous. V was cut by 6 bases and J by 3 bases, with 15 bases left in between. The CDR3 runs to 15 residues. Germline lookup yields CDR1 MNHEY and CDR2 SVGAGI. In DNA, the CDR3 is TGTGCCAGCAGCCTAGACCGGTCTCTCTACAATGAGCAGTTCTTC. Translated: CASSLDRSLYNEQFF.

This sequence joins TRBV19 and TRBJ2-1, with TRBD2 as a possible D gene (7 bases). Germline V gives CDR1 LNHDA, CDR2 SQIVND (reference sequence). This CDR3 comprises 13 residues. Trimming cost V 6 bases and J 9 bases, with 15 bases left between them. The CDR3 nucleotides read TGTGCCAGTAGCTCCCCGGGGGGCCTTGAGCAGTTCTTC. Amino acids: CASSSPGGLEQFF.

The V gene is TRBV25-1, the J gene TRBJ2-7, with unresolved D. Germline V gene sequence: CDR1 MGHDK, CDR2 SYGVNS. The CDR3 covers 15 residues. V shed 1 base and J shed 4 bases, with 14 bases lying between them. CDR3 sequence reads: CASSESSSRPYEQYF. Written as DNA, the CDR3 is TGTGCCAGCAGTGAATCTAGTAGCCGACCATACGAGCAGTACTTC.

V usage is TRBV6-6 and J usage is TRBJ2-3; TRBD1 aligns across 7 bases. The CDR3 is 15 residues long. Trimming cost V 7 bases and J 4 bases; bases outside gene matches: 11. The germline V gene encodes CDR1 MNHNY and CDR2 SVGAGI (reference sequence). CDR3 loop: CASTPRDRGADTQYF. The CDR3 DNA is TGTGCCAGCACCCCACGGGACAGAGGCGCAGATACGCAGTATTTT.

The chain employs TRBV5-5 and TRBJ2-5, with 8 bases fitting TRBD1. The germline gives CDR1 SGHKS, CDR2 YYEKEE (reference sequence). The CDR3 is made up of 16 amino acids. V lost 5 bases and J lost 3; bases outside the gene matches: 12. The DNA for the CDR3 is TGTGCCAGCAGACCTGGACAGGGAAGGGGAGAAGAGACCCAGTACTTC. Its translation is CASRPGQGRGEETQYF. The complete variable domain, with remaining parts taken from reference TRBV5-5 and TRBJ2-5, reads DAGVTQSPTHLIKTRGQQVTLRCSPISGHKSVSWYQQVLGQGPQFIFQYYEKEERGRGNFPDRFSARQFPNYSSELNVNALLLGDSALYLCASRPGQGRGEETQYFGPGTRLLVL.

The chain uses TRBV7-2 and TRBJ1-5; D is perhaps TRBD1 (6 bases). The CDR3 covers 16 residues. Between the trimmed V and J ends, which lost 5 bases and 6 bases, there was a span of 20 bases. Per the germline V gene, CDR1 is SGHTA and CDR2 is FQGNSA. In nucleotides, the CDR3 is TGTGCCAGCAGCCCTGACCCCGGGGGGCTAGGTCAGCCCCAGCATTTT. Translated: CASSPDPGGLGQPQHF.

J is TRBJ2-7 and V is TRBV20-1, with D maybe TRBD2 (5 bases). CDR3 length: 11 amino acids. V gave up 3 bases and J gave up 3 bases, with 6 bases separating them. Looked up from germline, CDR1 is DFQATT and CDR2 is SNEGSKA (reference sequence). The CDR3 sequence is CSASRGYEQYF. In DNA, the CDR3 is TGCAGTGCTAGCCGGGGCTACGAGCAGTACTTC.

V gene TRBV19 combines with J gene TRBJ2-7; 11 nucleotides line up with TRBD1. Trimming at V came to 9 bases and at J to 5 bases, leaving 6 bases not matched to a gene. The CDR3 is made up of 13 amino acids. The V gene's germline CDR1 is LNHDA and CDR2 SQIVND (reference sequence). For the CDR3, the DNA is TGTGCCAGCGGGGACAGGGGGGCTGACGAGCAGTACTTC. Translating gives CASGDRGADEQYF.

CDR3 in DNA: TGTGCCAGCAGTTTGTTGGAGGGGCTCAAAAACATTCAGTACTTC. Its protein is CASSLLEGLKNIQYF. The genes are TRBV28 and TRBJ2-4; the D gene is possibly TRBD2 (6 bases). Trimming pared 3 bases from V and 3 bases from J, leaving 12 bases between. This CDR3 spans 15 amino acids. In germline, CDR1 is MDHEN, CDR2 SYDVKM.

This chain links TRBV7-6 with TRBJ2-7; TRBD1 aligns across 10 bases. Unmatched junction bases numbered 6, after V lost 5 bases and J lost 2 bases. Germline V lookup: CDR1 SGHVS, CDR2 FNYEAQ. This CDR3 has 15 residues. The CDR3 nucleotides read TGTGCCAGCAGCCGAGGGACAGGGGCGCCCTACGAGCAGTACTTC. This codes for CASSRGTGAPYEQYF.

This chain joins TRBV7-2 and TRBJ1-5; D is unresolved. V shed 3 bases and J shed 1 base, with 7 bases lying between them. CDR1 is SGHTA and CDR2 is FQGNSA in the germline V gene. The CDR3 has 14 amino acids. As DNA, the CDR3 is TGTGCCAGCAGCTTTGTCCAGAGCAATCAGCCCCAGCATTTT. This sequence encodes CASSFVQSNQPQHF.

Here the CDR3 reads CASSPPGLAESSTDTQYF. In DNA form, the CDR3 reads TGTGCCAGCAGCCCCCCCGGACTAGCGGAAAGTAGCACAGATACGCAGTATTTT. The genes are TRBV7-9 and TRBJ2-3; TRBD2 agrees at 10 bases. Germline trimming cut 5 bases from V and 0 bases from J; bases unmatched to any gene: 11. CDR1 is SEHNR, CDR2 FQNEAQ, per germline (reference sequence). The CDR3 is 18 amino acids.

This clone occurred a few times. This chain joins TRBV30 and TRBJ1-2; TRBD1 matches 8 bases. The CDR3 contains 14 residues. The germline V gene has CDR1 GTSNPN and CDR2 SVGIG (reference sequence). The junction had 13 bases not matched to a gene; V was cut back by 7 bases and J by 6 bases. For the CDR3, the DNA is TGTGCCTCCTCCGGGACAGGTAACGCGGATGGCTACACCTTC. This sequence encodes CASSGTGNADGYTF.

The genes are TRBV5-1 and TRBJ1-5; maybe TRBD1 (5 bases). This CDR3 has 14 residues. Trimming left V 4 bases short and J 9 bases short, with 17 bases between. In germline, CDR1 is SGHRS, CDR2 YFSETQ. This CDR3 is CASSPEDGGGPQHF. The CDR3, as DNA: TGCGCCAGCAGCCCGGAGGACGGGGGGGGGCCCCAGCATTTT.

The rearrangement uses TRBV18 and TRBJ2-3; D remains unclear. The CDR3 spans 13 residues. Germline loops: CDR1 KGHSH, CDR2 LQKENI. With 3 bases removed from V and 4 bases from J, the gap between germline ends came to 8 bases. CDR3 loop: CASSPGLADTQYF. The CDR3 coding sequence is TGTGCCAGCTCACCGGGCCTCGCAGATACGCAGTATTTT. The variable domain in full, with the rest retrieved from reference TRBV18 and TRBJ2-3, is NAGVMQNPRHLVRRRGQEARLRCSPMKGHSHVYWYRQLPEEGLKFMVYLQKENIIDESGMPKERFSAEFPKEGPSILRIQQVVRGDSAAYFCASSPGLADTQYFGPGTRLTVL.

The chain carries TRBV28 and TRBJ2-7; 13 bases are a match to TRBD2. Germline CDR1 reads MDHEN; CDR2 reads SYDVKM. The CDR3 sequence is 21 residues long. V lost 6 bases, J lost 4 bases, and 24 bases stayed unmatched. In DNA, the CDR3 is TGTGCCAGCAGGGGGTTTTTCTCGGGACTAGCGGGACCAGGGTTTGAATACGAGCAGTACTTC. Its protein is CASRGFFSGLAGPGFEYEQYF.

V gene TRBV6-5 combines with J gene TRBJ2-2; 7 bases align to TRBD1. From germline, CDR1 is MNHEY and CDR2 SVGAGI. The CDR3 spans 16 residues. The junction had 8 bases not matched to a gene; V was cut back by 2 bases and J by 5 bases. The chain's CDR3 is CASSYPDRLETGELFF. The CDR3 DNA reads as TGTGCCAGCAGTTACCCGGACAGGCTAGAGACCGGGGAGCTGTTTTTT.

The J gene is TRBJ2-2, the V gene TRBV7-2; 11 positions agree with TRBD2. V was clipped by 1 base and J by 6 bases; unmatched bases: 10. Germline values: CDR1 SGHTA, CDR2 FQGNSA. This CDR3 has 18 amino acids. DNA of the CDR3: TGTGCCAGCAGCTTAGAAGTGGCTAGCGGGAGGCGGGCCGGGGAGCTGTTTTTT. It encodes CASSLEVASGRRAGELFF.

This clone came up once. The rearrangement uses TRBV10-3 and TRBJ2-5; D unresolved. TRBJ2-7 matches the DNA end more closely, so the J call is doubtful. This CDR3 is 13 amino acids long. Germline V gene lookup returns CDR1 ENHRY and CDR2 SYGVKD. The CDR3 loop is CAITPGPTYEQYF. The CDR3, as DNA: TGTGCCATTACACCGGGTCCTACCTACGAGCAGTACTTC.

The V and J genes are TRBV27 and TRBJ2-7; D gene uncertain. V gave up 5 bases and J gave up 0 bases, with 8 bases separating them. CDR1 is MNHEY and CDR2 is SMNVEV in the germline V gene (reference sequence). This CDR3 spans 13 amino acids. The CDR3 region is CASSPGNSYEQYF. CDR3 DNA sequence: TGTGCCAGCAGTCCCGGTAACTCCTACGAGCAGTACTTC.